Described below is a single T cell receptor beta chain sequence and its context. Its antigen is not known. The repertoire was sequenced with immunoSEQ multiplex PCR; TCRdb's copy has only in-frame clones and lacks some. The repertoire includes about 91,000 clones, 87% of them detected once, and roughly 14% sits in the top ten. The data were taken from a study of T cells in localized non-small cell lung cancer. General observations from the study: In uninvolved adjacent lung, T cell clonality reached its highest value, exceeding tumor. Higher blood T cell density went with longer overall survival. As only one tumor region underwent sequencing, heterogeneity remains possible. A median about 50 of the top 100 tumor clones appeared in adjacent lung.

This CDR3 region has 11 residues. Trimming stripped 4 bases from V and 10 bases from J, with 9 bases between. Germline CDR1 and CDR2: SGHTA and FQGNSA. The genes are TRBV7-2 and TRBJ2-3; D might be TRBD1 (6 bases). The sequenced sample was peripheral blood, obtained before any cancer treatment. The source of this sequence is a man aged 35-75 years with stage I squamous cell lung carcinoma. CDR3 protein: CASSSGDPQYF. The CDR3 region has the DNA TGTGCCAGCAGCTCAGGGGATCCGCAGTATTTT.